One sample yielded the 20 T cell receptor beta chains listed below, sequenced in a study of blood T cell repertoires in COVID-19. TCRdb keeps only in-frame clones here, not all; method: immunoSEQ multiplex PCR. The table includes some 120,000 clones, 75% to 85% detected once. Sequencing was done on a sample of peripheral blood. These receptors were obtained from a man in his 70s with acute or convalescent COVID-19.

This clone is a singleton in its sample. The J gene is TRBJ1-5, the V gene TRBV27, with 10 bases fitting TRBD1. This CDR3 has 18 residues. Germline lookup yields CDR1 MNHEY and CDR2 SMNVEV (reference sequence). V shed 5 bases, J shed 3 bases, and the junction held 13 bases outside the gene matches. The CDR3 DNA reads TGTGCCAGCAGTCCCCTGGAGCGGACAGGGGGTTACAATCAGCCCCAGCATTTT. Protein sequence: CASSPLERTGGYNQPQHF.

The CDR3 protein is CASSTSSTSYGYTF. The CDR3 nucleotides are TGTGCCAGCAGCACCTCTAGCACCAGCTATGGCTACACCTTC. The chain is built from TRBV7-3 and TRBJ1-2; D unresolved. The germline V gene has CDR1 SGHTA and CDR2 FQGTGA. This CDR3 region has 14 residues. Trimming left V 5 bases short and J 4 bases short, with 14 bases between.

The chain links TRBV6-5 to TRBJ2-1; 12 nucleotides match TRBD2. This CDR3 has 15 residues. V lost 7 bases to trimming and J lost 7 bases; unmatched junction nucleotides: 8. CDR1 is MNHEY and CDR2 is SVGAGI in the germline V gene. The CDR3 sequence: CASNSLAGGPNEQFF. The CDR3 nucleotides read TGTGCCAGCAACTCCCTAGCGGGGGGGCCGAATGAGCAGTTCTTC.

The CDR3 reads CASSLKGGLEQYF. In DNA form, the CDR3 reads TGTGCCAGCAGCTTAAAGGGAGGGCTCGAGCAGTACTTC. This chain uses TRBV7-3 with TRBJ2-7; 7 nucleotides align to TRBD2. The CDR3 is 13 residues long. Germline V lookup: CDR1 SGHTA, CDR2 FQGTGA. V gave up 1 base and J gave up 6 bases; unmatched junction bases: 3.

This rearrangement joins TRBV29-1 to TRBJ2-7, with 9 bases identical to TRBD1. V lost 2 bases to trimming and J lost 7 bases; unmatched junction nucleotides: 6. The CDR3 has 13 amino acids. From germline, CDR1 is SQVTM and CDR2 ANQGSEA. CDR3 sequence reads: CSVESDRGREQYF. The CDR3 DNA is TGCAGCGTTGAATCAGACAGGGGGAGGGAGCAGTACTTC.

The genes are TRBV7-2 and TRBJ2-3; the match to TRBD2 covers 7 bases. The trim removed 2 bases at V and 4 bases at J, leaving 3 bases unmatched. The CDR3 runs to 14 residues. CDR1 is SGHTA and CDR2 is FQGNSA in the germline V gene. CDR3 sequence: CASSLSGGSDTQYF. CDR3 bases: TGTGCCAGCAGCTTATCCGGGGGGTCAGATACGCAGTATTTT.

This clone was counted between two and nine times. V is TRBV5-6 and J is TRBJ1-2; 8 nucleotides align to TRBD1. Germline-derived CDR1 and CDR2 are SGHDT and YYEEEE. The trim removed 2 bases at V and 0 bases at J, leaving 3 bases unmatched. This CDR3 spans 15 amino acids. This chain's CDR3 is CASSLQGGTNYGYTF. The CDR3 bases are TGTGCCAGCAGCTTACAGGGGGGGACTAACTATGGCTACACCTTC. Variable domain in full (rest from reference TRBV5-6 and TRBJ1-2): DAGVTQSPTHLIKTRGQQVTLRCSPKSGHDTVSWYQQALGQGPQFIFQYYEEEERQRGNFPDRFSGHQFPNYSSELNVNALLLGDSALYLCASSLQGGTNYGYTFGSGTRLTVV.

The gene calls are TRBV9 and TRBJ2-2; possible D gene TRBD2, 5 bases. Between the trimmed V and J ends, which lost 3 bases and 3 bases, there was a span of 9 bases. Germline V gives CDR1 SGDLS, CDR2 YYNGEE. This CDR3 region has 14 residues. CDR3 sequence: CASSAERYTGELFF. The CDR3 nucleotides are TGTGCCAGCAGCGCTGAGCGGTACACCGGGGAGCTGTTTTTT.

This clone appeared once. The gene calls are TRBV9 and TRBJ2-3; TRBD2 matches at 12 bases. Germline CDR1 and CDR2: SGDLS and YYNGEE. Unmatched junction bases numbered 11, after V lost 7 bases and J lost 2 bases. The CDR3 is made up of 17 amino acids. This chain's CDR3 is CASQPSGRAGHTDTQYF. The CDR3, as DNA: TGTGCCAGCCAGCCTAGCGGGAGGGCCGGTCACACAGATACGCAGTATTTT.

V gene TRBV2 combines with J gene TRBJ2-3, with no clear D. Germline V gene data show CDR1 as SNHLY and CDR2 as FYNNEI. The CDR3 extends over 12 amino acids. Trimming cost V 1 base and J 11 bases, with 10 bases left between them. For the CDR3, the DNA is TGTGCCAGCAGTGAAGGACTCGTGATGCAGTATTTT. Protein: CASSEGLVMQYF.

This sequence joins TRBV6-5 and TRBJ1-6; a possible D gene is TRBD1 (5 bases). CDR3 length: 14 residues. The V gene lost 7 bases and the J gene lost 7 bases, with 14 bases spanning the gap. Germline values: CDR1 MNHEY, CDR2 SVGAGI. This chain's CDR3 is CASTLGQANSPLHF. The CDR3 DNA follows: TGTGCCAGCACCCTTGGACAAGCCAATTCACCCCTCCACTTT.

The chain recombines TRBV5-1 with TRBJ1-5, with 7 bases aligning to TRBD1. The CDR3 totals 16 residues. The germline CDR1 and CDR2 sequences are SGHRS and YFSETQ. V lost 0 bases to trimming and J lost 4 bases; unmatched junction nucleotides: 7. In DNA, the CDR3 is TGCGCCAGCAGCTTGGATGCAGGGGGAGTAAATCAGCCCCAGCATTTT. It yields the protein CASSLDAGGVNQPQHF.

J is TRBJ2-4 and V is TRBV20-1; TRBD1 matches at 8 bases. Germline V gene sequence: CDR1 DFQATT, CDR2 SNEGSKA (reference sequence). This CDR3 comprises 13 residues. Trimming cost V 3 bases and J 15 bases; bases outside gene matches: 13. CDR3 amino acids: CSASMRDRQAGYF. Written as DNA, the CDR3 is TGCAGTGCTAGTATGCGGGACAGGCAGGCCGGGTACTTC.

V and J are TRBV10-3 and TRBJ1-4; 7 nucleotides match TRBD1. The CDR3 extends over 15 amino acids. V shed 6 bases, J shed 3 bases, and the junction held 7 bases outside the gene matches. CDR1 and CDR2 from the germline V gene are ENHRY and SYGVKD. This chain's CDR3 is CAIRERQGSNEKLFF. Here the CDR3 DNA reads TGTGCCATCAGAGAAAGACAGGGATCTAATGAAAAACTGTTTTTT.

The rearrangement uses TRBV3-1 (or the pseudogene TRBV3-2) and TRBJ1-3; D remains unclear. The CDR3 has 12 residues. The germline V gene has CDR1 LGHDT and CDR2 YNNKEL (reference sequence). Between the trimmed V and J ends, which lost 1 base and 6 bases, there was a span of 4 bases. CDR3 sequence: CASSQAQNTIYF. The CDR3 DNA sequence: TGTGCCAGCAGCCAAGCCCAAAACACCATATATTTT.

V gene TRBV9 combines with J gene TRBJ2-3; TRBD2 aligns across 11 bases. CDR1 SGDLS and CDR2 YYNGEE come from the germline V gene. The CDR3 consists of 17 residues. V trimming: 0 bases; J trimming: 1 base; junction bases outside the gene matches: 4. CDR3 loop: CASSVGATSGGTDTQYF. DNA for the CDR3: TGTGCCAGCAGCGTAGGAGCGACTAGCGGGGGCACAGATACGCAGTATTTT. Full variable domain (outside the CDR3, taken from reference TRBV9 and TRBJ2-3): DSGVTQTPKHLITATGQRVTLRCSPRSGDLSVYWYQQSLDQGLQFLIQYYNGEERAKGNILERFSAQQFPDLHSELNLSSLELGDSALYFCASSVGATSGGTDTQYFGPGTRLTVL.

The chain carries TRBV29-1 and TRBJ1-5; 8 bases line up with TRBD1. V was pared by 4 bases and J by 2 bases, with 4 bases of the junction left unmatched. This CDR3 region has 14 residues. Per germline, CDR1 SQVTM and CDR2 ANQGSEA. CDR3 region: CSVGQGTGNQPQHF. The CDR3 DNA is TGCAGCGTTGGACAGGGGACGGGCAATCAGCCCCAGCATTTT. Looking up the rest from reference TRBV29-1 and TRBJ1-5 gives the full variable domain: SAVISQKPSRDICQRGTSLTIQCQVDSQVTMMFWYRQQPGQSLTLIATANQGSEATYESGFVIDKFPISRPNLTFSTLTVSNMSPEDSSIYLCSVGQGTGNQPQHFGDGTRLSIL.

Points on this clone: Its ends do not fully match the called genes, so a read error is possible. CDR3 DNA: TGTGCCAGCACCTTAGAACTAGCGGGGGCCTCCTACGAGCAGTACTTC. It specifies CASTLELAGASYEQYF. The rearrangement joins TRBV11-2 to TRBJ2-7; 11 bases align to TRBD2. CDR1 is SGHAT, CDR2 FQNNGV, per germline. CDR3 length: 16 residues. The entire variable domain, with the rest obtained from reference TRBV11-2 and TRBJ2-7, is as follows: EAGVAQSPRYKIIEKRQSVAFWCNPISGHATLYWYQQILGQGPKLLIQFQNNGVVDDSQLPKDRFSAERLKGVDSTLKIQPAKLEDSAVYLCASTLELAGASYEQYFGPGTRLTVT.

This chain connects TRBV18 to TRBJ2-1; 13 bases map to TRBD2. V dropped 4 bases and J dropped 8; count of bases not matched to a gene: 5. The CDR3 spans 15 residues. Germline CDR1 reads KGHSH; CDR2 reads LQKENI. For the CDR3, the DNA is TGTGCCAGCTCACTTGGACTAGCGGGAGAGTATGAGCAGTTCTTC. Its protein product is CASSLGLAGEYEQFF.

The rearrangement uses TRBV9 and TRBJ2-1; TRBD1 matches at 10 bases. This CDR3 is built from 17 residues. Germline-derived CDR1 and CDR2 are SGDLS and YYNGEE. J lost 7 bases, V lost 0 bases, and 10 bases had no gene match. CDR3 sequence: CASSVELWDRGGNEQFF. The CDR3 nucleotides read TGTGCCAGCAGCGTAGAGCTCTGGGACAGGGGCGGGAATGAGCAGTTCTTC. Combining the CDR3 with reference TRBV9 and TRBJ2-1 gives the whole variable domain DSGVTQTPKHLITATGQRVTLRCSPRSGDLSVYWYQQSLDQGLQFLIQYYNGEERAKGNILERFSAQQFPDLHSELNLSSLELGDSALYFCASSVELWDRGGNEQFFGPGTRLTVL.